Below, 4 T cell receptor beta chains from the same sample are listed, as sequenced in a study of CD8+ T cells in alopecia areata. RNA, once extracted, was reverse transcribed into cDNA for use as the sequencing template. Some clones are missing from TCRdb's copy, which holds only in-frame ones; the method was immunoSEQ multiplex PCR. The sample has approximately 300,000 clones, none seen only once. Cells from pooled cutaneous lymph nodes were sorted by CD4, CD8alpha, NKG2D, NKG2ACE and other markers. The source material was CD4+ T cells sorted from a lymph node. All receptors derive from a C3H/HeJ mouse with alopecia areata. This strain's MHC haplotype is H2-k.

The table lists this clone with a few counts. Genes and germline are mouse. The read finishes 4 residues shy of the CDR3 end, and the germline J gene is used to complete it. Other DNA sequences in the same sample also yield this CDR3. V usage is TRBV19 and J usage is TRBJ1-2; D gene unclear. The CDR3 contains 13 residues. Trimming took 1 base from V and 0 from J, leaving 4 bases between them. Germline CDR1 reads FNHDT; CDR2 reads SITEND (reference sequence). Partial CDR3 DNA: TGTGCCAGCAGTATACAGCCAAACTCC. Encoded protein: CASSIQPNS. The CDR3 reads in full as CASSIQPNSDYTF.

For this clone: Gene names follow the mouse nomenclature. The CDR3 end is not reached by the read, which stops 4 residues before it; the germline J gene fills it in. The V and J genes are TRBV13-3 and TRBJ2-5; 7 positions agree with TRBD2. This CDR3 contains 13 residues. Germline lookup yields CDR1 NNHDY and CDR2 SYVADS. V trimming: 5 bases; J trimming: 3 bases; junction bases outside the gene matches: 3. CDR3 residues: CASRDWRQDTQYF. The sequenced part of the CDR3 DNA is TGTGCCAGCAGGGACTGGAGGCAAGAC.

This clone was detected a few times. Gene names refer to mouse genes. The sequence runs out 4 residues before the end of the CDR3; the remainder is reconstructed from the germline J gene. The chain has TRBV13-1 and TRBJ2-3; TRBD1 agrees at 9 bases. The CDR3 loop spans 15 amino acids. The trim removed 3 bases at V and 2 bases at J, leaving 4 bases unmatched. Germline lookup yields CDR1 NSHNY and CDR2 SYGAGN. This chain's CDR3 is CASSGQGVVAETLYF. The sequenced part of the CDR3 DNA is TGTGCCAGCAGTGGACAGGGGGTGGTTGCAGAA.

This clone has a handful of counts. The gene symbols are mouse symbols. The DNA ends 3 residues before the CDR3 does, and the rest of the CDR3 is filled in from the germline J gene. Other DNA sequences within the sample encode an identical CDR3. The chain employs TRBV19 and TRBJ1-6, with 10 bases fitting TRBD1. Being an ORF, TRBJ1-6 has a function that is uncertain. Germline V gene sequence: CDR1 FNHDT, CDR2 SITEND (reference sequence). This CDR3 spans 15 amino acids. Losses at the gene ends were 6 bases for V and 7 bases for J; bases not matched to a gene: 7. The CDR3: CASTRQGAGNSPLYF. CDR3 DNA (partial): TGTGCCAGCACCAGACAGGGGGCTGGGAATTCGCCC.